This TCR beta chain was recorded in a study of cytomegalovirus exposure and HLA in healthy donors. Findings and limits, study-wide: When analyzed later, a missense DCLRE1C variant was found to be linked to TCR beta V- and J-gene trimming.

Concerning this clone itself: Its antigen is as yet unknown.

Primers included in the PCR were 60 Vbeta and 13 Jbeta primers. In the study's own analysis: The count from a later analysis was roughly 80 million unique TCR beta chains, about 10 million of them shared. Sequencing was performed with immunoSEQ multiplex PCR; in TCRdb, only in-frame clones are kept and a portion is missing. V, J and clone size were drawn from that table, and D and trimming were deduced from the DNA. The profile covers approximately 130,000 clones, with 83% appearing a single time and about 1.2% taken by the ten largest. This CDR3 is built from 13 residues. Germline V gene lookup returns CDR1 SGHRS and CDR2 YFSETQ. The V gene end was trimmed by 5 bases and the J gene end by 5 bases; junction bases not matched to a gene: 2.

The source material was PBMCs. This sequence was found in a girl under 10 years old in good health and CMV-seronegative. The rearrangement links TRBV5-1 to TRBJ2-7; 12 bases align to TRBD2. The CDR3 nucleotides read TGCGCCAGCAGGCGACTAGCGGGAGACGAGCAGTACTTC. Encoded protein: CASRRLAGDEQYF. The entire variable domain, with the rest obtained from reference TRBV5-1 and TRBJ2-7, is as follows: KAGVTQTPRYLIKTRGQQVTLSCSPISGHRSVSWYQQTPGQGLQFLFEYFSETQRNKGNFPGRFSGRQFSNSRSEMNVSTLELGDSALYLCASRRLAGDEQYFGPGTRLTVT.